This T cell receptor (beta chain) was identified in a study of blood T cell repertoires in COVID-19. Across the whole study: Collection of acute and convalescent COVID-19 samples took place in the United States, Italy and Spain. From T cells, B-cell-depleted T cells, or PBMCs came the material, which was cDNA or gDNA.

This clone occurred once. Sequenced by immunoSEQ multiplex PCR; TCRdb stores in-frame clones only, minus some. The data hold about 110,000 clones, with over 75% observed a single time. J lost 4 bases, V lost 2 bases, and 3 bases had no gene match. CDR1 KGHSH and CDR2 LQKENI come from the germline V gene. CDR3 size: 16 residues. This clonotype originated in a woman of 80 years or more with active or convalescent COVID-19. This rearrangement joins TRBV18 to TRBJ2-1, with 12 bases fitting TRBD2. Sample: peripheral blood. The CDR3 nucleotides read TGTGCCAGCTCACCAGGACTAGCGGGAAATTACAATGAGCAGTTCTTC. Translated: CASSPGLAGNYNEQFF.